The entry that follows covers one T cell receptor (beta chain) sequence. The authors reverse transcribed all of the isolated RNA, so sequencing captured expressed TCRB transcripts. Assay: immunoSEQ multiplex PCR; the TCRdb copy retains only in-frame clones and omits some. Among 500,000 to 700,000 clones listed, 15% to 19% were seen once. This entry comes from a study of beta chain features in type 1 diabetes. Germline V lookup: CDR1 SGDLS, CDR2 YYNGEE. This CDR3 region has 18 residues. J was trimmed by 7 bases and V by 1 base; bases with no gene match: 17. The chain links TRBV9 to TRBJ1-2; 9 positions match TRBD1. This TCR was recovered from a man between 18 and 29 years old in good health. Sequencing used naive CD4+ T cells from blood. CDR3 region: CASSVRRHTPGQGSGYTF. The CDR3 region has the DNA TGTGCCAGCAGCGTAAGACGCCACACCCCGGGACAGGGCTCTGGCTACACCTTC.